This T cell receptor beta chain originates from a study of blood T cells in healthy people across ages. Findings of the study overall: Naive T cell percentage and TCR beta diversity correlated strongly. Among long-lived donors, naive CD4+ cells were more numerous and diversity higher than in aged donors. The unsorted PBMCs prevented any conclusive comparison of naive versus antigen-experienced cells.

A second PCR, run for about 7 to 11 cycles, used a sample-barcoded 5' primer plus a J-beta primer mix. TCRdb independently ran MiXCR on the 5' RACE reads; one entry per CDR3 protein. The sample includes about a million distinct CDR3 sequences, roughly 51% of them seen just once. Germline CDR1 MDHEN, CDR2 SYDVKM. The CDR3 totals 15 residues. A remark on this clonotype: The antigen remains unidentified. An end of the junction differs from the germline gene, which may be a read error.

Material: blood. This receptor was taken from an older woman in good health. J is TRBJ2-3 and V is TRBV28; a possible D gene is TRBD2 (6 bases). In nucleotides, the CDR3 is TGTGCCAGCAGTTTACGGGAGCGTCATACAGATACGCGGTATTTT. Protein sequence: CASSLRERHTDTRYF.